Listed below are T cell receptor beta chains from one sample, sequenced in a study of blood T cell repertoires in COVID-19. Method: immunoSEQ multiplex PCR; TCRdb's copy keeps in-frame clones and lacks some. Found here are about 130,000 clones, roughly 80% of them singletons; the top ten hold roughly 9.8%. The material sequenced was peripheral blood. These receptors were collected from a man in his 60s who had recovered from COVID-19. The CDR3 runs from the conserved cysteine through the conserved F or W. The order of the fields is J gene, V gene, D gene, clone size, CDR3 DNA, CDR3 protein. The D gene is left open where the match is weak. Where a row states a size, it is once, few, many or the class of an expanded clone; other rows omit it.

j_call: TRBJ1-4; v_call: TRBV6-5; d_call: NA; clone_size: NA; cdr3_nt: TGTGCCAGCACTCCGGGGGGGAAGAGATTACTGTTTTTT; cdr3_aa: CASTPGGKRLLFF
j_call: TRBJ2-7; v_call: TRBV4-1; d_call: NA; clone_size: once; cdr3_nt: TGCGCCAGCAGCCCCTTTGATTCGCAGACCTACGAGCAGTACTTC; cdr3_aa: CASSPFDSQTYEQYF
j_call: TRBJ2-1; v_call: TRBV6-5; d_call: NA; clone_size: NA; cdr3_nt: TGTGCCAGCAGTCTGCTGGGCGGGAATTACAATGAGCAGTTCTTC; cdr3_aa: CASSLLGGNYNEQFF
j_call: TRBJ2-1; v_call: TRBV27; d_call: NA; clone_size: few; cdr3_nt: TGTGCCAGCAGTTTCGGTCCCGACAGGGAGCAGTTCTTC; cdr3_aa: CASSFGPDREQFF
j_call: TRBJ2-7; v_call: TRBV18; d_call: TRBD1; clone_size: few; cdr3_nt: TGTGCCAGCTCACCACCGGGACAGATCTACGAGCAGTACTTC; cdr3_aa: CASSPPGQIYEQYF
j_call: TRBJ2-1; v_call: TRBV5-6; d_call: TRBD1; clone_size: NA; cdr3_nt: TGTGCCAGCATCCCGACCGGGACAGGGTTCTACAATGAGCAGTTCTTC; cdr3_aa: CASIPTGTGFYNEQFF
j_call: TRBJ2-2; v_call: TRBV7-2; d_call: TRBD1; clone_size: NA; cdr3_nt: TGTGCCAGCAGCCCAGGACAGGGTAGAACCTCTAATCCCGGGGAGCTGTTTTTT; cdr3_aa: CASSPGQGRTSNPGELFF
j_call: TRBJ1-5; v_call: TRBV5-6; d_call: NA; clone_size: NA; cdr3_nt: TGTGCCAGCAGCCGGGTCGGCGATCAGCCCCAGCATTTT; cdr3_aa: CASSRVGDQPQHF
j_call: TRBJ1-2; v_call: TRBV7-8; d_call: NA; clone_size: NA; cdr3_nt: TGTGCCAGCAGCAGGGGTCGTGTTTTAGGCTACACCTTC; cdr3_aa: CASSRGRVLGYTF
j_call: TRBJ2-1; v_call: TRBV15; d_call: NA; clone_size: NA; cdr3_nt: TGTGCCACCAGCACCCAAGGGGGGGCTAGTAGAAGCAATGAGCAGTTCTTC; cdr3_aa: CATSTQGGASRSNEQFF
j_call: TRBJ2-1; v_call: TRBV12-5; d_call: NA; clone_size: NA; cdr3_nt: TGTGCTAGTGGTTCAAGGGCCGGGGATGAGCAGTTCTTC; cdr3_aa: CASGSRAGDEQFF
j_call: TRBJ2-1; v_call: TRBV11-3; d_call: TRBD2; clone_size: few; cdr3_nt: TGTGCCAGCAGCCCCAGGGGACTAGCGGGCTACAATGAGCAGTTCTTC; cdr3_aa: CASSPRGLAGYNEQFF
j_call: TRBJ1-5; v_call: TRBV2; d_call: NA; clone_size: NA; cdr3_nt: TGTGCCAGCAGTGCGGGGTTCAATCAGCCCCAGCATTTT; cdr3_aa: CASSAGFNQPQHF
j_call: TRBJ1-1; v_call: TRBV7-2; d_call: NA; clone_size: NA; cdr3_nt: TGTGCCAGCAGCTTAGCGCGAATGCTTGAAGCTTTCTTT; cdr3_aa: CASSLARMLEAFF
j_call: TRBJ1-5; v_call: TRBV4-1; d_call: NA; clone_size: NA; cdr3_nt: TGCGCCAGCAGCCAAAGCAGGGGTCGTCAGCCCCAGCATTTT; cdr3_aa: CASSQSRGRQPQHF
j_call: TRBJ1-6; v_call: TRBV9; d_call: NA; clone_size: NA; cdr3_nt: TGTGCCAGCAGCGTAGGAAGGAGTTCAAATTCACCCCTCCACTTT; cdr3_aa: CASSVGRSSNSPLHF
j_call: TRBJ2-7; v_call: TRBV5-1; d_call: TRBD1; clone_size: once; cdr3_nt: TGCGCCAGCAGCTCACAGGGGGCAGACTACGAGCAGTACTTC; cdr3_aa: CASSSQGADYEQYF
j_call: TRBJ2-7; v_call: TRBV18; d_call: NA; clone_size: NA; cdr3_nt: TGTGCCAGCTCACCCTCAGGGTCCTACGAGCAGTACTTC; cdr3_aa: CASSPSGSYEQYF
j_call: TRBJ2-3; v_call: TRBV5-5; d_call: TRBD2; clone_size: NA; cdr3_nt: TGTGCCAGCAGCTTCAGCGGGGGGGGCGGCACAGATACGCAGTATTTT; cdr3_aa: CASSFSGGGGTDTQYF
j_call: TRBJ2-3; v_call: TRBV7-6; d_call: NA; clone_size: once; cdr3_nt: TGTGCCAGCAGCTCAAGACACAGTAGCACAGATACGCAGTATTTT; cdr3_aa: CASSSRHSSTDTQYF
j_call: TRBJ2-5; v_call: TRBV14; d_call: NA; clone_size: NA; cdr3_nt: TGTGCCAGCAGCCGACTTCTAGCGAAGACCCAGTACTTC; cdr3_aa: CASSRLLAKTQYF
j_call: TRBJ2-2; v_call: TRBV7-2; d_call: NA; clone_size: once; cdr3_nt: TGTGCCAGCAGCTTTTCAGGTTCCGGGGAGCTGTTTTTT; cdr3_aa: CASSFSGSGELFF
j_call: TRBJ2-1; v_call: TRBV3-1/TRBV3-2; d_call: TRBD2; clone_size: many; cdr3_nt: TGTGCCAGCAGCCCGGGACTAGCGAAGAATGAGCAGTTCTTC; cdr3_aa: CASSPGLAKNEQFF
j_call: TRBJ2-2; v_call: TRBV4-3; d_call: NA; clone_size: NA; cdr3_nt: TGCGCCAGCAGCCAAGGAGGGCGGGGCATCGCGAACACCGGGGAGCTGTTTTTT; cdr3_aa: CASSQGGRGIANTGELFF
j_call: TRBJ2-1; v_call: TRBV7-9; d_call: TRBD2; clone_size: NA; cdr3_nt: TGTGCCAGCAGCTTAATGGTAGCGGGAGTCAATGAGCAGTTCTTC; cdr3_aa: CASSLMVAGVNEQFF
j_call: TRBJ1-3; v_call: TRBV18; d_call: TRBD1; clone_size: NA; cdr3_nt: TGTGCCAGCTCACAGACAGGGACTGGAAACACCATATATTTT; cdr3_aa: CASSQTGTGNTIYF
j_call: TRBJ2-1; v_call: TRBV4-3; d_call: NA; clone_size: few; cdr3_nt: TGCGCCAGCAGCCAAGGACGACTTAATGAGCAGTTCTTC; cdr3_aa: CASSQGRLNEQFF
j_call: TRBJ2-4; v_call: TRBV30; d_call: NA; clone_size: NA; cdr3_nt: TGTGCCTGGAGTGGCCCGACAGGAGGCATTCAGTACTTC; cdr3_aa: CAWSGPTGGIQYF
j_call: TRBJ2-3; v_call: TRBV24-1; d_call: NA; clone_size: once; cdr3_nt: TGTGCCACCAGTGAAGCGGGCACAGATACGCAGTATTTT; cdr3_aa: CATSEAGTDTQYF
j_call: TRBJ2-7; v_call: TRBV27; d_call: NA; clone_size: NA; cdr3_nt: TGTGCCAGCGGAGACGCCAGCTACGAGCAGTACTTC; cdr3_aa: CASGDASYEQYF
j_call: TRBJ1-6; v_call: TRBV7-3; d_call: TRBD1; clone_size: NA; cdr3_nt: TGTGCCAGCAGCCCGACAGGGGGGTCTGATTCACCCCTCCACTTT; cdr3_aa: CASSPTGGSDSPLHF
j_call: TRBJ2-3; v_call: TRBV9; d_call: NA; clone_size: NA; cdr3_nt: TGTGCCAGCAGCGTAGGGAACAGGGTGGGCACAGATACGCAGTATTTT; cdr3_aa: CASSVGNRVGTDTQYF
j_call: TRBJ2-1; v_call: TRBV7-9; d_call: NA; clone_size: NA; cdr3_nt: TGTGCCAGCAGCTTCTTTTTACAGGACAATGAGCAGTTCTTC; cdr3_aa: CASSFFLQDNEQFF
j_call: TRBJ1-6; v_call: TRBV7-9; d_call: NA; clone_size: once; cdr3_nt: TGTGCCAGCACTCCATGGACTAGTAATTCACCCCTCCACTTT; cdr3_aa: CASTPWTSNSPLHF
j_call: TRBJ2-2; v_call: TRBV19; d_call: NA; clone_size: NA; cdr3_nt: TGTGCCAGTAGTATGTTGGCAGGGTACACCGGGGAGCTGTTTTTT; cdr3_aa: CASSMLAGYTGELFF
j_call: TRBJ2-3; v_call: TRBV4-3; d_call: TRBD2; clone_size: NA; cdr3_nt: TGCGCCAGCAGCCAAGTTGGTACTAGCGGGAGGGCCGCAGATACGCAGTATTTT; cdr3_aa: CASSQVGTSGRAADTQYF
j_call: TRBJ1-3; v_call: TRBV29-1; d_call: NA; clone_size: NA; cdr3_nt: TGCAGCGTGGGCACAGGGAGTCCTGGAAACACCATATATTTT; cdr3_aa: CSVGTGSPGNTIYF
j_call: TRBJ2-7; v_call: TRBV27; d_call: TRBD2; clone_size: few; cdr3_nt: TGTGCCAGCAGAGGAACTAGCGACTACGAGCAGTACTTC; cdr3_aa: CASRGTSDYEQYF
j_call: TRBJ2-3; v_call: TRBV28; d_call: TRBD1; clone_size: NA; cdr3_nt: TGTGCCAGCGGGGGACAGGGACCAGATACGCAGTATTTT; cdr3_aa: CASGGQGPDTQYF
j_call: TRBJ2-1; v_call: TRBV5-4; d_call: TRBD2; clone_size: NA; cdr3_nt: TGTGCCAGCAGCCGTAAGGGACTAGCAAAAGGCGATGAGCAGTTCTTC; cdr3_aa: CASSRKGLAKGDEQFF
j_call: TRBJ2-7; v_call: TRBV7-9; d_call: TRBD1; clone_size: once; cdr3_nt: TGTGCCAGCAGCCCAGGGACAGGGAGGGAGTCGGAGCAGTACTTC; cdr3_aa: CASSPGTGRESEQYF
j_call: TRBJ2-5; v_call: TRBV2; d_call: TRBD2; clone_size: once; cdr3_nt: TGTGCCAGCAGTGAAACAAACTCCCCGGGAGGGAGGACCCAGTACTTC; cdr3_aa: CASSETNSPGGRTQYF
j_call: TRBJ1-6; v_call: TRBV4-1; d_call: TRBD1; clone_size: NA; cdr3_nt: TGCGCCAGCAGCCTGGGACAGGACCTTTATAATTCACCCCTCCACTTT; cdr3_aa: CASSLGQDLYNSPLHF
j_call: TRBJ1-2; v_call: TRBV3-1/TRBV3-2; d_call: NA; clone_size: NA; cdr3_nt: TGTGCCAGCAGCCCCCAAGACAGAGACTATGGCTACACCTTC; cdr3_aa: CASSPQDRDYGYTF
j_call: TRBJ2-2; v_call: TRBV6-2/TRBV6-3; d_call: NA; clone_size: once; cdr3_nt: TGTGCCAGCAGTCCCTCCGGGGAGATTAACACCGGGGAGCTGTTTTTT; cdr3_aa: CASSPSGEINTGELFF
j_call: TRBJ1-4; v_call: TRBV30; d_call: NA; clone_size: NA; cdr3_nt: TGTGCCTCCCAGCGGGGGAATGAAAAACTGTTTTTT; cdr3_aa: CASQRGNEKLFF
j_call: TRBJ2-5; v_call: TRBV28; d_call: NA; clone_size: NA; cdr3_nt: TGTGCCAGCAGTTTAGTTGAGAGGGGGAAGGAGACCCAGTACTTC; cdr3_aa: CASSLVERGKETQYF
j_call: TRBJ1-2; v_call: TRBV18; d_call: NA; clone_size: NA; cdr3_nt: TGTGCCAGCTCACCAGAGGGTAACTATGGCTACACCTTC; cdr3_aa: CASSPEGNYGYTF
j_call: TRBJ1-5; v_call: TRBV6-6; d_call: NA; clone_size: few; cdr3_nt: TGTGCCAGCAGTGCCGAGCGGCTTAATCAGCCCCAGCATTTT; cdr3_aa: CASSAERLNQPQHF
j_call: TRBJ2-7; v_call: TRBV12-3/TRBV12-4; d_call: NA; clone_size: NA; cdr3_nt: TGTGCCAGCAAGCTCTCTGAGGGCGAGCAGTACTTC; cdr3_aa: CASKLSEGEQYF
j_call: TRBJ1-5; v_call: TRBV19; d_call: NA; clone_size: few; cdr3_nt: TGTGCCAGTAGTATAGCGCCGTGGCAGGGGATGGGTCAGCCCCAGCATTTT; cdr3_aa: CASSIAPWQGMGQPQHF
j_call: TRBJ2-5; v_call: TRBV29-1; d_call: NA; clone_size: NA; cdr3_nt: TGCAGCGTGGGCCGGACAGCCCAAGAGACCCAGTACTTC; cdr3_aa: CSVGRTAQETQYF
j_call: TRBJ1-5; v_call: TRBV3-1/TRBV3-2; d_call: NA; clone_size: NA; cdr3_nt: TGTGCCAGCAGCCAAGACTTCGTAGCGGGGCCTCGGCAGCCCCAGCATTTT; cdr3_aa: CASSQDFVAGPRQPQHF
j_call: TRBJ1-2; v_call: TRBV28; d_call: NA; clone_size: NA; cdr3_nt: TGTGCCAGCAGTCTCGGGGGGCGAGATGGCTACACCTTC; cdr3_aa: CASSLGGRDGYTF
j_call: TRBJ1-1; v_call: TRBV12-2; d_call: NA; clone_size: NA; cdr3_nt: TGTGCAAGTCGCTTTCAACCGGGACAGGGGAATAACACTGAAGCTTTCTTT; cdr3_aa: CASRFQPGQGNNTEAFF
j_call: TRBJ1-5; v_call: TRBV19; d_call: TRBD1; clone_size: few; cdr3_nt: TGTGCCAGTAGTATAGGACAGGGGGCGTATCAGCCCCAGCATTTT; cdr3_aa: CASSIGQGAYQPQHF
j_call: TRBJ2-1; v_call: TRBV4-2; d_call: NA; clone_size: NA; cdr3_nt: TGTGCCAGCAGCCAAAACTCCGGGACTCTGTCCTACAATGAGCAGTTCTTC; cdr3_aa: CASSQNSGTLSYNEQFF
j_call: TRBJ2-2; v_call: TRBV18; d_call: NA; clone_size: NA; cdr3_nt: TGTGCCAGCTCACCAGTTGTACAGGCGAACACCGGGGAGCTGTTTTTT; cdr3_aa: CASSPVVQANTGELFF
j_call: TRBJ2-7; v_call: TRBV19; d_call: TRBD1; clone_size: NA; cdr3_nt: TGTGCCAGTAGTCTCGGGGTAACAGGGGGCTACGAGCAGTACTTC; cdr3_aa: CASSLGVTGGYEQYF